What follows is one TCR beta chain and its context. The CDR3 has 16 residues. Trimming cost V 4 bases and J 10 bases; bases outside gene matches: 9. CDR1 and CDR2 (germline): ENHRY, SYGVKD. The sample belongs to a study of blood T cell repertoires in COVID-19. Source study methods: Reference gene primer amplification gave nucleated cell count estimates. Sequencing was performed with immunoSEQ multiplex PCR; in TCRdb, only in-frame clones are kept and a portion is missing. D and trimming were read from the DNA, whereas the V and J calls and clone size are those reported in that table. The profile shows 200,000 to 250,000 clones, about 90% of them singletons. Participants reported their clinical history, and cohort assignment relied on those reports. Each exposed participant met a COVID-19 case in the 2 weeks preceding study entry.

This TCR was sampled from a man aged 25 to 40 who had been exposed to COVID-19. The sequenced sample was PBMCs or T cells enriched from blood (not recorded which). The chain has TRBV10-3 and TRBJ2-1, with 14 bases aligning to TRBD2. The CDR3: CAISAPGLAGEREQFF. The CDR3 nucleotides read TGTGCCATCAGTGCCCCGGGACTAGCGGGGGAGAGGGAGCAGTTCTTC.